These 20 T cell receptor beta chains were sequenced from one sample in a study of blood T cell repertoires in COVID-19. The data were produced by immunoSEQ multiplex PCR, yet TCRdb's version contains in-frame clones alone and is incomplete. Among over 300,000 clones listed, roughly nine tenths were seen once. Sequencing was done on a sample of peripheral blood. These receptors were taken from a man aged 35-49 years with acute or convalescent COVID-19.

This chain uses TRBV6-2 or TRBV6-3 with TRBJ2-5; 8 bases line up with TRBD2. With 0 bases clipped from V and 4 bases from J, the junction kept 4 bases outside the gene matches. The germline V gene has CDR1 MNHEY and CDR2 SVGEGT. The CDR3 is 15 residues long. The CDR3 here is CASSYSRGVGETQYF. The CDR3 DNA sequence: TGTGCCAGCAGTTACTCGCGGGGGGTAGGAGAGACCCAGTACTTC.

This chain uses TRBV27 with TRBJ1-1; D uncertain. The CDR3 extends over 13 amino acids. The ends were cut back, 4 bases at V and 1 base at J, with 7 bases in the middle. Germline V gene lookup returns CDR1 MNHEY and CDR2 SMNVEV (reference sequence). The CDR3 sequence: CASSSTANTEAFF. Written as DNA, the CDR3 is TGTGCCAGCAGTTCAACAGCGAACACTGAAGCTTTCTTT.

V gene TRBV18 combines with J gene TRBJ1-6; D is unresolved. CDR1 and CDR2 from the germline V gene are KGHSH and LQKENI. V shed 2 bases and J shed 0 bases, with 8 bases lying between them. This CDR3 has 16 residues. Here the CDR3 DNA reads TGTGCCAGCTCACCAGACACAAGCTCCTATAATTCACCCCTCCACTTT. Translated, it gives CASSPDTSSYNSPLHF.

This clone was counted a few times. The chain employs TRBV7-3 and TRBJ1-2, with TRBD1 matching 8 bases. V lost 5 bases and J lost 8; bases outside the gene matches: 10. CDR1 and CDR2 (germline): SGHTA, FQGTGA. This CDR3 spans 14 amino acids. CDR3 sequence: CASSPDLTGGGYTF. The CDR3 coding sequence is TGTGCCAGCAGCCCGGACTTAACAGGGGGAGGCTACACCTTC.

The chain uses TRBV9 and TRBJ2-3; no reliable D call. The CDR3 spans 11 residues. V lost 4 bases, J lost 9 bases, and 9 bases lay in between. Germline CDR1 is SGDLS and CDR2 is YYNGEE. The CDR3 loop reads CASSKVETQYF. The CDR3 DNA sequence: TGTGCCAGCAGCAAAGTAGAAACGCAGTATTTT.

The chain joins TRBV15 to TRBJ1-4; possibly TRBD1 for D (5 bases). This CDR3 contains 16 residues. Trimming left V 3 bases short and J 0 bases short, with 11 bases between. Germline V gene sequence: CDR1 LNHNV, CDR2 YYDKDF (reference sequence). CDR3 loop: CATSSRDRSTNEKLFF. The CDR3 coding sequence is TGTGCCACCAGCAGCCGTGACAGATCAACTAATGAAAAACTGTTTTTT.

V gene TRBV28 combines with J gene TRBJ2-5; 11 bases line up with TRBD1. The length of the CDR3 is 14 residues. V was clipped by 4 bases and J by 4 bases; unmatched bases: 2. Germline V gene data show CDR1 as MDHEN and CDR2 as SYDVKM. The CDR3 DNA sequence: TGTGCCAGCAGTTGGACAGGGGGCCCAGAGACCCAGTACTTC. Translating it yields CASSWTGGPETQYF.

The chain has TRBV9 and TRBJ1-2; D remains ambiguous. Trimming shortened V by 4 bases and J by 6 bases, and 19 bases separated the two germline ends. The CDR3 consists of 15 residues. Germline CDR1 is SGDLS and CDR2 is YYNGEE. Here the CDR3 DNA reads TGTGCCAGCAGCCTCAAAGGCGGGTTCTTGAATGGCTACACCTTC. As protein: CASSLKGGFLNGYTF.

The table lists this clone with many counts. The rearrangement links TRBV27 to TRBJ2-1; TRBD2 might be the D (5 bases). Germline CDR1 is MNHEY and CDR2 is SMNVEV (reference sequence). Deletions cut 6 bases from V and 8 bases from J, with 17 bases between. The CDR3 consists of 14 residues. Here the CDR3 reads CASSPSPTSDEQFF. Here the CDR3 DNA reads TGTGCCAGCAGCCCTAGCCCGACGTCCGATGAGCAGTTCTTC.

The chain uses TRBV5-1 and TRBJ1-1; 8 bases are a match to TRBD1. Unmatched junction bases numbered 7, after V lost 2 bases and J lost 4 bases. CDR1 SGHRS and CDR2 YFSETQ come from the germline V gene. The length of the CDR3 is 15 residues. This CDR3 is CASSLLTGESTEAFF. The CDR3 DNA is TGCGCCAGCAGCTTACTGACAGGGGAAAGCACTGAAGCTTTCTTT.

The chain's CDR3 is CASSVGTNQPQHF. The CDR3 bases are TGTGCCAGCAGCGTTGGTACAAATCAGCCCCAGCATTTT. The J gene is TRBJ1-5, the V gene TRBV9; no reliable D call. V was trimmed by 2 bases and J by 4 bases, leaving 7 bases between them. This CDR3 has 13 amino acids. From germline, CDR1 is SGDLS and CDR2 YYNGEE.

Only one count was recorded for this clone. This chain links TRBV27 with TRBJ2-2; 14 bases align to TRBD2. The germline CDR1 and CDR2 sequences are MNHEY and SMNVEV (reference sequence). Losses at the gene ends were 6 bases for V and 0 bases for J; bases not matched to a gene: 3. The CDR3 runs 17 residues. The CDR3 loop reads CASRSGLAGANTGELFF. Here the CDR3 DNA reads TGTGCCAGCAGGTCGGGACTAGCGGGGGCGAACACCGGGGAGCTGTTTTTT.

This clone appeared a single time. The rearrangement joins TRBV6-5 to TRBJ1-6; TRBD1 matches 9 bases. This CDR3 is built from 14 residues. From germline, CDR1 is MNHEY and CDR2 SVGAGI. V was clipped by 7 bases and J by 9 bases; unmatched bases: 7. This CDR3 is CASTQGQGGSPLHF. CDR3 in DNA: TGTGCCAGCACTCAGGGACAGGGTGGTTCACCCCTCCACTTT.

The chain joins TRBV5-1 to TRBJ2-2, with a weak D call TRBD1 (5 bases). V lost 5 bases to trimming and J lost 2 bases, with 10 bases between them. This CDR3 has 14 amino acids. The V gene's germline CDR1 is SGHRS and CDR2 YFSETQ. CDR3 nucleotide sequence: TGCGCCAGCAGGGGGCCACCTAACACCGGGGAGCTGTTTTTT. This encodes CASRGPPNTGELFF. The whole variable domain, remainder taken from reference TRBV5-1 and TRBJ2-2, is KAGVTQTPRYLIKTRGQQVTLSCSPISGHRSVSWYQQTPGQGLQFLFEYFSETQRNKGNFPGRFSGRQFSNSRSEMNVSTLELGDSALYLCASRGPPNTGELFFGEGSRLTVL.

The CDR3 DNA sequence: TGTGCCTGGAGTGTAATGCTAATTCTGGGGCGGAACACTGAAGCTTTCTTT. As protein: CAWSVMLILGRNTEAFF. The rearrangement uses TRBV30 and TRBJ1-1; the D gene is possibly TRBD1 (5 bases). Trimming stripped 0 bases from V and 1 base from J, with 18 bases between. This CDR3 is 17 amino acids long. CDR1 and CDR2 from the germline V gene are GTSNPN and SVGIG (reference sequence).

This clone has more than one count but fewer than ten. The chain carries TRBV6-6 and TRBJ1-1; the match to TRBD1 covers 8 bases. The germline CDR1 and CDR2 sequences are MNHNY and SVGAGI (reference sequence). The CDR3 contains 14 residues. Trimming took 6 bases from V and 1 from J; bases not matched to a gene: 4. This CDR3 is CASSFTGGNTEAFF. The CDR3 coding sequence is TGTGCCAGCAGCTTTACAGGGGGGAACACTGAAGCTTTCTTT.

This sequence joins TRBV19 and TRBJ2-2; TRBD2 agrees at 8 bases. The CDR3 consists of 19 residues. Germline V gene data show CDR1 as LNHDA and CDR2 as SQIVND (reference sequence). V lost 9 bases and J lost 2; bases outside the gene matches: 20. The CDR3: CASEGSGTGYRRNTGELFF. The CDR3 DNA follows: TGTGCCAGCGAGGGTAGCGGGACCGGGTACCGGCGCAACACCGGGGAGCTGTTTTTT.

This chain connects TRBV10-3 to TRBJ1-1, with unresolved D. The germline V and J ends were trimmed by 0 bases and 1 base, with 6 bases remaining between them. The CDR3 covers 14 residues. Germline CDR1 ENHRY, CDR2 SYGVKD. As DNA, the CDR3 is TGTGCCATCAGTGAGTCCTACCCGAACACTGAAGCTTTCTTT. Translating it yields CAISESYPNTEAFF.

The rearrangement joins TRBV28 to TRBJ1-3, with D uncertain. Trimming took off 5 bases at V and 2 bases at J, with 19 bases between the two ends. Germline CDR1 is MDHEN and CDR2 is SYDVKM. This CDR3 has 17 residues. Here the CDR3 DNA reads TGTGCCAGCAGTGCAACGGATGAGGTGTTCCCTGGAAACACCATATATTTT. Translating gives CASSATDEVFPGNTIYF.

The J gene is TRBJ1-1, the V gene TRBV21-1. TRBV21-1 is a listed pseudogene. This CDR3 comprises 12 residues. The CDR3 sequence: CASSKVVRGAFF. CDR3 in DNA: TGTGCCAGCAGCAAAGTGGTCCGGGGTGCTTTCTTT.